This TCR beta chain emerged from a study of siplizumab effects on memory and regulatory T cells. Study-level results: A significant reduction in alloreactive sequences traceable to unstimulated CD4+ memory cells was produced by siplizumab.

Across a few donor pairs, the naive, memory, effector memory and TEMRA subsets were sequenced without stimulation. Roughly 100,000 TCR templates were assayed per sample. Profiled with immunoSEQ multiplex PCR; TCRdb holds only in-frame clones, not every one. The data contain about 50,000 clones, nearly 98% of them singletons. Of note for this clone: Its antigen is undetermined.

The sequence was obtained from a human donor in good health. Material: naive CD4+ T cells sorted from blood.

The CDR3 DNA is TGTGCCAGCAGTGAGAAAGGGTTCGAGCAGTACTTC. It translates to CASSEKGFEQYF. The chain links TRBV28 to TRBJ2-7; D gene unclear. Germline V CDR1 and CDR2: MDHEN, SYDVKM. V shed 5 bases and J shed 6 bases, with 11 bases lying between them. The CDR3 has 12 residues.